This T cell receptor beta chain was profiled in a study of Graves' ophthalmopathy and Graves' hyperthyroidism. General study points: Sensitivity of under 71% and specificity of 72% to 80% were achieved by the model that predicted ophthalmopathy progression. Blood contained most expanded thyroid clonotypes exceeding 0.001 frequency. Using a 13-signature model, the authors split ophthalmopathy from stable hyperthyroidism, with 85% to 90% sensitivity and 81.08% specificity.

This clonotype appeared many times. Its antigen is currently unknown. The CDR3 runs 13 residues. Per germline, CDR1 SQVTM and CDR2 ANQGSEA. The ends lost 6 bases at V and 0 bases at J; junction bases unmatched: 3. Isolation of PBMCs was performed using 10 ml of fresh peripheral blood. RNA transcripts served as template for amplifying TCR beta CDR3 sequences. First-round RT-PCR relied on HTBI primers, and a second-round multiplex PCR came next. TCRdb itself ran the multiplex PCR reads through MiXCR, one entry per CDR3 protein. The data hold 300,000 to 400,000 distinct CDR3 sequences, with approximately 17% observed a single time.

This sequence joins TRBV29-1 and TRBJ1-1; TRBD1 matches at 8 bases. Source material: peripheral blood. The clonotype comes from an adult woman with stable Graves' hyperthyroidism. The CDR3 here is CSVGQGVNTEAFF. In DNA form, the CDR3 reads TGCAGCGTCGGACAGGGAGTGAACACTGAAGCTTTCTTT. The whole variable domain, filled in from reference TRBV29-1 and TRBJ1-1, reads SAVISQKPSRDICQRGTSLTIQCQVDSQVTMMFWYRQQPGQSLTLIATANQGSEATYESGFVIDKFPISRPNLTFSTLTVSNMSPEDSSIYLCSVGQGVNTEAFFGQGTRLTVV.